The clone carrying this T cell receptor beta chain was detected only once. cDNA came from roughly 0.47 to 1 ug RNA primed by random hexamers. Each CDR3 protein gets one entry after TCRdb re-called the immunoSEQ multiplex PCR reads with MiXCR. The table lists some 200,000 distinct CDR3 sequences, roughly 95% of them singletons. The data originate from a study of CD8 T cells in Susac syndrome. Germline lookup yields CDR1 MNHEY and CDR2 SMNVEV (reference sequence). The CDR3 runs 15 residues. V lost 5 bases, J lost 6 bases, and 10 bases stayed unmatched. The sequenced sample consisted of CD4+ T cells from PBMCs. The TCR originated in a human donor with multiple sclerosis. V gene TRBV27 combines with J gene TRBJ1-5; 7 bases are a match to TRBD1. CDR3 nucleotide sequence: TGTGCCAGCAGTATCACAGGGGATGGGAGTCAGCCCCAGCATTTT. Translated, it gives CASSITGDGSQPQHF.